Listed here is a single T cell receptor beta chain. The data were taken from a study of blood T cell repertoires in COVID-19. Authors' processing steps: Researchers report that nucleated cell counts were estimated from reference gene primer amplification. TCRdb's copy holds only in-frame clones and misses some; the assay was immunoSEQ multiplex PCR. The DNA gave D and trimming, while V, J and clone size come from that table. The data hold some 89,000 clones, with approximately 79% observed a single time. The source material was peripheral blood. The TCR originated in a man in his 70s with acute or convalescent COVID-19.

The chain's CDR3 is CASRDRATNEKLFF. The CDR3 DNA sequence: TGTGCCAGCAGGGACAGGGCAACTAATGAAAAACTGTTTTTT. The rearrangement joins TRBV6-5 to TRBJ1-4, with 8 bases matching TRBD1. Per the germline V gene, CDR1 is MNHEY and CDR2 is SVGAGI. This CDR3 region has 14 residues. The V and J ends lost 6 bases and 0 bases, in that order; junction bases with no gene match: 0.